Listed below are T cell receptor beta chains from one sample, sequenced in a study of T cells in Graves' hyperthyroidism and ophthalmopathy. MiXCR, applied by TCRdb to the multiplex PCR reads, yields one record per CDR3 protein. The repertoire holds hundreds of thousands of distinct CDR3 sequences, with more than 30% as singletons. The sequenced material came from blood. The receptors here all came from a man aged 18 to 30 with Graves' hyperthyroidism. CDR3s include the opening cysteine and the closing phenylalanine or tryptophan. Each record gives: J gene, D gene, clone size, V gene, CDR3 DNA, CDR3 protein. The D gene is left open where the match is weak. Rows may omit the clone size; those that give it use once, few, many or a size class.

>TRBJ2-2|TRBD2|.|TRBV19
TGTGCCAGTAGTATTCTAGCGGGAACGAACACCGGGGAGCTGTTTTTT
CASSILAGTNTGELFF
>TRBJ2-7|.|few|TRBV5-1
TGCGCCAGCAGCTCCCCGGGGAAAGCATACGAGCAGTACTTC
CASSSPGKAYEQYF
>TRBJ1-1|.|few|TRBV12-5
TGTGCTAGTCCAGGACAGACCACTGAAGCTTTCTTT
CASPGQTTEAFF
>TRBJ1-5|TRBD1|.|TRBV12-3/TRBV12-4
TGTGCCAGCAGGTCCAAGGGGACAGGGTACGATCAGCCCCAGCATTTT
CASRSKGTGYDQPQHF
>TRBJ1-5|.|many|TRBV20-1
TGCAGTGCTAGAGGACAGTGGAATCAGCCCCAGCATTTT
CSARGQWNQPQHF
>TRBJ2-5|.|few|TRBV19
TGTGCCAGTAGTCCGGACAGCTCCCTGGGGGAGACCCAGTACTTC
CASSPDSSLGETQYF
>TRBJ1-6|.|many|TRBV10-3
TGTGCCATCAGCGAAAGGCAGGGTAATTCACCCCTCCACTTT
CAISERQGNSPLHF
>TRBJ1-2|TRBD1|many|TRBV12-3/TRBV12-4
TGTGCCACGCCCGACCGGGACAGGGCTCTCCGTGGCTACACCTTC
CATPDRDRALRGYTF
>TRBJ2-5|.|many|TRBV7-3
TGTGCCAGCAGCCCCAGGGGACAAGAGACCCAGTACTTC
CASSPRGQETQYF
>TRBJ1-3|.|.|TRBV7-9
TGTGCCAGCAGCTCCGCCATGGTAGAACCCTCTGGAAACACCATATATTTT
CASSSAMVEPSGNTIYF
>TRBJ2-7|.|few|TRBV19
TGTGCCAGTACCGCGGGACCCAGCTCCTACGAGCAGTACTTC
CASTAGPSSYEQYF
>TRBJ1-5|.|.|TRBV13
TGTGCCAGCAGCTTAACAGGTTTTACTCATCAGCCCCAGCATTTT
CASSLTGFTHQPQHF
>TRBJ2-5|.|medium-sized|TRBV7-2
TGTGCCAGCAGCTTAGGGATCGGGACCCCTTACCAAGAGACCCAGTACTTC
CASSLGIGTPYQETQYF
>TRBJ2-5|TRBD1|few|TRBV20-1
TGCAGTGCTAGAGAATCGGACAGGGGGGGGGAGACCCAGTACTTC
CSARESDRGGETQYF
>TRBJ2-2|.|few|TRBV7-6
TGTGCCAGCAGGGACGGCGCGAACACCGGGGAGCTGTTTTTT
CASRDGANTGELFF
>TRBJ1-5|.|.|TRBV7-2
TGTGCCAGCTCACCAGCAGGGAGTAGCAATCAGCCCCAGCATTTT
CASSPAGSSNQPQHF
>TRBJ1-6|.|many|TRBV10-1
TGCGCCAGCGGAGACGGCAATAATTCACCCCTCCACTTT
CASGDGNNSPLHF
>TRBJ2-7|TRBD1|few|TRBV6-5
TGTGCCAGCAGTTACACCGGGACAGGGGGCGAGCAGTACTTC
CASSYTGTGGEQYF
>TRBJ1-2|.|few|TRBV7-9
TGTGCCAGCACCTCCCAAAAGAACTATGGCTACACCTTC
CASTSQKNYGYTF
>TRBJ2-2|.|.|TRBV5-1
TGCGCCAGCAGCTTGGAAGCTCCAGTCACCGGGGAGCTGTTTTTT
CASSLEAPVTGELFF
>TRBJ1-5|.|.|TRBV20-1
TGCAGTGCTTGTCCACCCAGCAGGGTGTATCAGCCCCAGCATTTT
CSACPPSRVYQPQHF
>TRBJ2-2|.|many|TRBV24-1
TGTGCCACCAGTGGGAACACCGGGGAGCTGTTTTTT
CATSGNTGELFF
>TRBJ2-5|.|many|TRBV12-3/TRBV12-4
TGTGCCAGCAGTTTCCAGGCGAACCAAGAGACCCAGTACTTC
CASSFQANQETQYF
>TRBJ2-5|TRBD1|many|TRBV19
TGTGCCACCAGACAGGGTCGGGAGACCCAGTACTTC
CATRQGRETQYF
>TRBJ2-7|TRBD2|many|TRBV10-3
TGTGCCATCAGTGAGGCCGGGACTAGCGGGAGGCACGAGCAGTACTTC
CAISEAGTSGRHEQYF